This TCR beta chain was recorded in a study of CD8+ T cells in alopecia areata. RNA extraction was followed by reverse transcription into cDNA, which acted as the sequencing template. Clones were sequenced by immunoSEQ multiplex PCR, and TCRdb holds only the in-frame ones, with some missing. The sample records approximately 280,000 clones, roughly 60% being singletons. Stated treatment: oral pan-JAK inhibitor, 5-10 mg twice daily. The CDR3 runs 10 residues. Looked up from germline, CDR1 is SQVTM and CDR2 is ANQGSEA. V was cut by 4 bases and J by 5 bases, with 6 bases left in between. Sequencing used CD4+ T cells sorted from blood, obtained at week 24, from a patient treated with tofacitinib. The TCR was taken from a human donor with alopecia areata. The chain combines TRBV29-1 with TRBJ2-7; no clear D. In DNA form, the CDR3 reads TGCAGCGTTGGGTTCCACGAGCAGTACTTC. Protein: CSVGFHEQYF.